Below, 32 T cell receptor beta chains from the same sample are listed, as sequenced in a study of blood T cells in healthy people across ages (dated by TCRdb to the mid-2010s). The protocol used for the library was 5' RACE. The instrument was an Illumina HiSeq 2500. The second PCR ran for about 6 to 12 cycles and used a J-beta primer mix along with a sample-barcoded 5' primer. TCRdb passed the public sequencing reads through fastp at Q25 and MiXCR, retaining productive beta sequences. Rows with one shared CDR3 protein collapse into an entry with the most common genes and DNA. This sample lists about 800,000 distinct CDR3 sequences; roughly 25% were detected once. The ten most abundant clones make up roughly 3.8% of the sample. The same data also contributed to another study, on T cells of mothers and their children.

The specimen sequenced was blood. The receptors stem from a boy aged 5-17 years in good health.

V usage is TRBV20-1 and J usage is TRBJ1-2; tentative D call: TRBD1 (6 bases). This CDR3 is 13 amino acids long. V gave up 6 bases and J gave up 4 bases, with 15 bases separating them. Per germline, CDR1 DFQATT and CDR2 SNEGSKA (reference sequence). The CDR3 nucleotides are TGCAGTGCCCGTAGAGGGACAACCTATGGCTACACCTTC. As protein: CSARRGTTYGYTF.

In its sample, this clonotype was seen a few times. CDR3 region: CASSGGRNSGANVLTF. CDR3 coding DNA: TGTGCCAGCAGTGGGGGGAGGAACTCTGGGGCCAACGTCCTGACTTTC. V is TRBV2 and J is TRBJ2-6, with TRBD2 as a possible D gene (6 bases). The CDR3 runs 16 residues. The V and J ends lost 4 bases and 0 bases respectively, with 10 bases between them. CDR1 is SNHLY and CDR2 is FYNNEI in the germline V gene.

This sequence joins TRBV6-6 and TRBJ1-5; D possibly corresponds to TRBD1 (6 bases). V lost 5 bases and J 6 bases, leaving 17 bases between the germline ends. Germline V CDR1 and CDR2: MNHNY, SVGAGI (reference sequence). The CDR3 totals 15 residues. The CDR3 nucleotides read TGTGCCAGCAGTAGAGGGGGTGGGAGCGGTCAGCCCCAGCATTTT. Residues: CASSRGGGSGQPQHF.

The chain combines TRBV20-1 with TRBJ1-6, with 7 bases that match TRBD1. The CDR3 extends over 13 amino acids. The germline V gene encodes CDR1 DFQATT and CDR2 SNEGSKA (reference sequence). With V trimmed by 6 bases and J by 14 bases, 13 bases remained unmatched. CDR3 region: CSARQTGLGSLHF. The CDR3 DNA is TGCAGTGCGAGGCAGACAGGGTTAGGGTCCCTCCACTTT.

The chain employs TRBV27 and TRBJ1-4, with 8 bases aligning to TRBD1. Germline assignment: CDR1 MNHEY and CDR2 SMNVEV (reference sequence). There are 14 residues in the CDR3. After removal of 7 bases from V and 3 bases from J, the junction contained 4 bases not matched to a gene. CDR3 DNA sequence: TGTGCCAGCACCTCGGGACAGGCTAATGAAAAACTGTTTTTT. It is translated as CASTSGQANEKLFF.

This sequence joins TRBV5-6 and TRBJ1-3; no definite D call. With 8 bases removed from V and 4 bases from J, the gap between germline ends came to 10 bases. Germline-derived CDR1 and CDR2 are SGHDT and YYEEEE. The CDR3 is 12 residues long. The CDR3 DNA is TGTGCCAGTCGAAGCGGCGGAAACACCATATATTTT. Its translation is CASRSGGNTIYF.

The rearrangement links TRBV28 to TRBJ2-5; 11 bases agree with TRBD2. The CDR3 sequence is 14 residues long. The ends lost 8 bases at V and 2 bases at J; junction bases unmatched: 4. Per the germline V gene, CDR1 is MDHEN and CDR2 is SYDVKM. Written as DNA, the CDR3 is TGTGCCAGCGCTGCTAGCGGGGGGCAAGAGACCCAGTACTTC. Translating it yields CASAASGGQETQYF. Combining the CDR3 with reference TRBV28 and TRBJ2-5 gives the whole variable domain DVKVTQSSRYLVKRTGEKVFLECVQDMDHENMFWYRQDPGLGLRLIYFSYDVKMKEKGDIPEGYSVSREKKERFSLILESASTNQTSMYLCASAASGGQETQYFGPGTRLLVL.

The chain carries TRBV5-1 and TRBJ1-2; no clear D. The CDR3 runs to 15 residues. Germline loops: CDR1 SGHRS, CDR2 YFSETQ. V dropped 0 bases and J dropped 0 bases, with 9 bases sitting between them. CDR3 amino acids: CASSLDPGANYGYTF. In nucleotides, the CDR3 is TGCGCCAGCAGCTTGGATCCGGGAGCTAACTATGGCTACACCTTC.

This clonotype occurred a few times. The V gene is TRBV29-1, the J gene TRBJ2-7, with D uncertain. Trimming took 0 bases from V and 9 from J, leaving 12 bases between them. Germline loops: CDR1 SQVTM, CDR2 ANQGSEA. The CDR3 extends over 12 amino acids. The CDR3 sequence: CSVEDSPGRQYF. The CDR3 DNA sequence: TGCAGCGTTGAAGACAGCCCCGGACGGCAGTACTTC.

This chain joins TRBV5-6 and TRBJ2-7; 10 nucleotides match TRBD2. CDR3 length: 16 amino acids. V shed 1 base, J shed 6 bases, and the junction held 10 bases outside the gene matches. Germline CDR1 SGHDT, CDR2 YYEEEE. CDR3 sequence (DNA): TGTGCCAGCAGCTTGCGAAGGACTAGCGGAGGAGGCGAGCAGTACTTC. Protein sequence: CASSLRRTSGGGEQYF.

The V and J genes are TRBV7-2 and TRBJ2-3; 7 nucleotides line up with TRBD2. This CDR3 has 16 residues. The germline V gene has CDR1 SGHTA and CDR2 FQGNSA. Trimming took 1 base from V and 4 from J; bases not matched to a gene: 8. CDR3 residues: CASSLGNAGRADTQYF. Written as DNA, the CDR3 is TGTGCCAGCAGCTTAGGGAATGCAGGGAGGGCAGATACGCAGTATTTT.

This chain joins TRBV20-1 and TRBJ2-1; tentatively, D is TRBD1 or TRBD2 (6 bases each). This CDR3 is built from 16 residues. V lost 3 bases to trimming and J lost 1 base, with 16 bases between them. Germline CDR1 is DFQATT and CDR2 is SNEGSKA (reference sequence). CDR3 DNA: TGCAGTGCTAGCACTTGGGGGGCGGGATCCTACAATGAGCAGTTCTTC. Protein sequence: CSASTWGAGSYNEQFF.

V and J are TRBV7-3 and TRBJ1-1; D not resolved. This CDR3 has 13 residues. Trimming took 5 bases from V and 6 from J, leaving 13 bases between them. Germline loops: CDR1 SGHTA, CDR2 FQGTGA. The CDR3 loop is CASSNWAGAEAFF. The CDR3 DNA reads TGTGCCAGCAGCAACTGGGCCGGGGCTGAAGCTTTCTTT.

The rearrangement links TRBV14 to TRBJ2-7, with 8 bases matching TRBD1. The V gene end was trimmed by 1 base and the J gene end by 2 bases; junction bases not matched to a gene: 10. The CDR3 spans 17 residues. Germline V gene sequence: CDR1 SGHDN, CDR2 FVKESK. The CDR3 sequence is CASSQAHPGQAAYEQYF. The DNA for the CDR3 is TGTGCCAGCAGCCAAGCTCATCCGGGACAGGCGGCCTACGAGCAGTACTTC. The full variable domain, completed using reference TRBV14 and TRBJ2-7, is EAGVTQFPSHSVIEKGQTVTLRCDPISGHDNLYWYRRVMGKEIKFLLHFVKESKQDESGMPNNRFLAERTGGTYSTLKVQPAELEDSGVYFCASSQAHPGQAAYEQYFGPGTRLTVT.

The sample holds many counts of this clonotype. This sequence joins TRBV29-1 and TRBJ2-7, with TRBD1 identical over 7 bases. CDR1 and CDR2 from the germline V gene are SQVTM and ANQGSEA. This CDR3 is built from 13 residues. J gave up 4 bases and V 0 bases, and 3 bases lay outside the gene matches. CDR3 amino acids: CSVEDRGQYEQYF. Written as DNA, the CDR3 is TGCAGCGTTGAAGATAGGGGGCAGTACGAGCAGTACTTC.

The J gene is TRBJ2-3, the V gene TRBV12-3 or TRBV12-4; D unclear. The CDR3 has 16 residues. V dropped 5 bases and J dropped 0 bases, with 15 bases sitting between them. CDR3 sequence (DNA): TGTGCCAGCAGTCCTCGCCAGGCCTCTAGCACAGATACGCAGTATTTT. The encoded protein is CASSPRQASSTDTQYF.

The chain recombines TRBV6-1 with TRBJ1-5, with D possibly TRBD1 on 6 matching bases. CDR1 and CDR2 (germline): MNHNS, SASEGT. This CDR3 contains 14 residues. V lost 4 bases, J lost 3 bases, and 10 bases lay in between. The CDR3 loop reads CASSARTDNQPQHF. DNA for the CDR3: TGTGCCAGCAGTGCGAGGACAGACAATCAGCCCCAGCATTTT.

V is TRBV9 and J is TRBJ2-5, with D maybe TRBD2 (5 bases). The CDR3 consists of 15 residues. Per the germline V gene, CDR1 is SGDLS and CDR2 is YYNGEE. The germline V and J ends were trimmed by 0 bases and 5 bases, with 14 bases remaining between them. The CDR3 sequence is CASSVGGRGPETQYF. The CDR3 nucleotides read TGTGCCAGCAGCGTAGGCGGGCGCGGGCCCGAGACCCAGTACTTC.

The genes are TRBV7-2 and TRBJ2-3; no firm D call. Germline V gives CDR1 SGHTA, CDR2 FQGNSA. With 5 bases removed from V and 3 bases from J, the gap between germline ends came to 18 bases. The CDR3 totals 16 residues. CDR3 loop: CASSPQANLGTDTQYF. CDR3 nucleotides: TGTGCCAGCAGCCCGCAGGCCAACCTGGGGACAGATACGCAGTATTTT.

This clonotype was counted between two and nine times. The chain links TRBV20-1 to TRBJ2-5; 12 bases match TRBD2. The end of the DNA is better explained by TRBJ2-1, so the J call may be wrong. The CDR3 runs 16 residues. Germline values: CDR1 DFQATT, CDR2 SNEGSKA (reference sequence). In DNA form, the CDR3 reads TGCAGTGCTAGAGATTGGACTAGCGGGAACTACAATGAGCAGTTCTTC. Its translation is CSARDWTSGNYNEQFF.

The rearrangement joins TRBV29-1 to TRBJ2-2; TRBD1 might be the D (6 bases). The CDR3 consists of 14 residues. Between the trimmed V and J ends, which lost 2 bases and 3 bases, there was a span of 10 bases. CDR1 is SQVTM and CDR2 is ANQGSEA in the germline V gene. CDR3 DNA sequence: TGCAGCGTTGAAAGGGGGTTTGACACCGGGGAGCTGTTTTTT. It is translated as CSVERGFDTGELFF.

The genes are TRBV20-1 and TRBJ2-7, with TRBD2 identical over 9 bases. V lost 6 bases, J lost 3 bases, and 15 bases stayed unmatched. There are 16 residues in the CDR3. CDR1 is DFQATT and CDR2 is SNEGSKA in the germline V gene (reference sequence). The CDR3 spells CSARGQRGAEFYEQYF. The CDR3 DNA sequence: TGCAGTGCCCGGGGCCAGCGGGGGGCCGAATTCTACGAGCAGTACTTC.

This chain uses TRBV12-3 or TRBV12-4 with TRBJ2-3; D unresolved. The CDR3 runs to 13 residues. The germline V and J ends were trimmed by 5 bases and 4 bases, with 10 bases remaining between them. The DNA for the CDR3 is TGTGCCAGCAGTACGCCTTACTCAGATACGCAGTATTTT. It yields the protein CASSTPYSDTQYF.

The chain recombines TRBV29-1 with TRBJ1-2, with TRBD1 matching over 9 bases. This CDR3 contains 16 residues. Looked up from germline, CDR1 is SQVTM and CDR2 is ANQGSEA. V lost 4 bases, J lost 4 bases, and 13 bases stayed unmatched. The CDR3 is CSVVDPQGAEPYGYTF. In DNA, the CDR3 is TGCAGCGTTGTGGACCCACAGGGGGCGGAGCCCTATGGCTACACCTTC.

This clonotype showed up just a few times. J is TRBJ2-7 and V is TRBV20-1; D remains ambiguous. Between the trimmed V and J ends, which lost 1 base and 4 bases, there was a span of 14 bases. The V gene's germline CDR1 is DFQATT and CDR2 SNEGSKA (reference sequence). CDR3 length: 14 amino acids. The CDR3 region is CSARVSGSRYEQYF. CDR3 in DNA: TGCAGTGCTAGAGTTTCAGGCTCGAGGTACGAGCAGTACTTC.

This clonotype was detected many times. V and J are TRBV7-6 and TRBJ2-1; 9 nucleotides line up with TRBD2. The V segment lost 4 bases and the J segment 0 bases; nucleotides outside the gene matches: 4. The length of the CDR3 is 16 residues. Germline V gene data show CDR1 as SGHVS and CDR2 as FNYEAQ. The DNA for the CDR3 is TGTGCCAGCAGCTCCATGACTAGCGGCTCCTACAATGAGCAGTTCTTC. Translation: CASSSMTSGSYNEQFF.

Points on this clonotype: An end of the junction differs from the germline gene, which may be a read error. J is TRBJ2-1 and V is TRBV7-9, with 10 bases fitting TRBD2. Germline CDR1 reads SEHNR; CDR2 reads FQNEAQ (reference sequence). The CDR3 extends over 14 amino acids. Written as DNA, the CDR3 is TGTGCCAGCAGCTTACGGGACGACGGGACTAGCGAGCTATTC. It yields the protein CASSLRDDGTSELF.

This sequence joins TRBV11-2 and TRBJ2-7; D remains unclear. V lost 6 bases and J 8 bases, leaving 11 bases between the germline ends. The CDR3 runs 11 residues. Germline CDR1 SGHAT, CDR2 FQNNGV. CDR3 nucleotides: TGTGCCAGCAGTGAGCAAACCCAGCAGTACTTC. Translating gives CASSEQTQQYF.

The genes are TRBV7-8 and TRBJ2-2; D possibly corresponds to TRBD2 (7 bases). This CDR3 has 18 amino acids. Germline CDR1 SGHVS, CDR2 FQNEAQ. V dropped 5 bases and J dropped 0 bases, with 19 bases sitting between them. CDR3 sequence (DNA): TGTGCCAGCAGCCCACAGGGAGCGGGGTTGTCGAACACCGGGGAGCTGTTTTTT. Protein product: CASSPQGAGLSNTGELFF.

On this clonotype: Its ends do not fully match the called genes, so a read error is possible. This chain uses TRBV10-3 with TRBJ2-3, with D unresolved. The CDR3 covers 13 residues. Germline lookup yields CDR1 ENHRY and CDR2 SYGVKD. CDR3 in amino acids: CAISASGSDTQYF. The CDR3 DNA reads as TGTGCCATCAGTGCATCAGGATCAGACACGCAGTATTTT.

This clonotype was picked up a small number of times. The chain recombines TRBV25-1 with TRBJ1-6; D is unclear. V was trimmed by 2 bases and J by 9 bases, leaving 11 bases between them. The CDR3 spans 14 residues. CDR1 MGHDK and CDR2 SYGVNS come from the germline V gene. The CDR3 reads CASSEGYMGSPLHF. CDR3 DNA sequence: TGTGCCAGCAGTGAAGGATATATGGGTTCACCCCTCCACTTT.

Only a few counts were recorded for this clonotype. The chain has TRBV5-1 and TRBJ2-3; the D is unclear. The CDR3 is 13 residues long. Germline loops: CDR1 SGHRS, CDR2 YFSETQ. V was clipped by 2 bases and J by 6 bases, with 10 bases between them. CDR3 nucleotides: TGCGCCAGCAGCTTTGACCCATTGGATACGCAGTATTTT. Amino acids: CASSFDPLDTQYF.